The present entry profiles one T cell receptor beta chain with its context. This study enrolled people aged 18 to 89 from roughly 22 US geographic areas. The assay was immunoSEQ multiplex PCR, and TCRdb's table has in-frame clones only and misses some. The profile shows roughly 250,000 clones, approximately 86% of them singletons. The data were obtained in a study of blood T cell repertoires in COVID-19. Overall study context: T cells, B-cell-depleted T cells, or PBMCs provided the cDNA or gDNA that served as material.

The V and J ends lost 4 bases and 2 bases respectively, with 11 bases between them. The length of the CDR3 is 14 residues. From germline, CDR1 is SNHLY and CDR2 FYNNEI. This clonotype originated in a woman aged 45-65 years who had recovered from COVID-19. Specimen: PBMCs or T cells enriched from blood (not recorded which). The gene calls are TRBV2 and TRBJ2-5, with D tentatively TRBD1 (6 bases). This chain's CDR3 is CASSGTVRQETQYF. The CDR3 coding sequence is TGTGCCAGCAGTGGGACAGTGCGACAAGAGACCCAGTACTTC.